The count of the clone carrying this T cell receptor (beta chain) is one. This CDR3 region has 15 residues. Germline V gene lookup returns CDR1 SGHAT and CDR2 FQNNGV. Trimming took 1 base from V and 1 from J, leaving 11 bases between them. This entry is derived from a study of T cell changes during pregnancy in multiple sclerosis. Only in-frame clones appear in the TCRdb table, and some are missing; sequencing was by immunoSEQ multiplex PCR. Among 45,000 or so clones, approximately 96% were seen once, and the ten largest hold 0.85% to 1%. The sample in question was peripheral blood, obtained in the second trimester of pregnancy. The V gene is TRBV11-2, the J gene TRBJ2-7; TRBD1 is a possible D gene (5 bases). This receptor was identified in a female donor with multiple sclerosis, enrolled in a pregnancy study. This CDR3 is CASSLGQGPSYEQYF. The CDR3 nucleotides are TGTGCCAGCAGCTTAGGGCAGGGTCCTTCCTACGAGCAGTACTTC.